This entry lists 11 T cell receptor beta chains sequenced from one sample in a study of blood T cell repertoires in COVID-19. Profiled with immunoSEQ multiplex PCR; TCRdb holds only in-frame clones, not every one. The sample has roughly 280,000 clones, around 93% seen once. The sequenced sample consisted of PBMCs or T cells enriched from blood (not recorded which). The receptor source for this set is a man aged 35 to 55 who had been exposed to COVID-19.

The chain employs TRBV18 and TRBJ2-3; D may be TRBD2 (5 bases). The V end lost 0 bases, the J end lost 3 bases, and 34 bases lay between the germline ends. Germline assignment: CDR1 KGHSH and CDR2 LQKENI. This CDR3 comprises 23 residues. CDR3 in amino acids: CASSPPVGKRLDLGSTSTDTQYF. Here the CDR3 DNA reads TGTGCCAGCTCACCACCGGTGGGCAAAAGGTTGGACTTGGGTTCTACGAGTACAGATACGCAGTATTTT.

DNA for the CDR3: TGCGCCAGCAGCCCTTCGGGGGCTGAAGCTTTCTTT. Protein product: CASSPSGAEAFF. The chain links TRBV5-1 to TRBJ1-1, with a weak D call TRBD1 (5 bases). CDR1 SGHRS and CDR2 YFSETQ come from the germline V gene. CDR3 length: 12 amino acids. Trimming cost V 4 bases and J 6 bases, with 10 bases left between them.

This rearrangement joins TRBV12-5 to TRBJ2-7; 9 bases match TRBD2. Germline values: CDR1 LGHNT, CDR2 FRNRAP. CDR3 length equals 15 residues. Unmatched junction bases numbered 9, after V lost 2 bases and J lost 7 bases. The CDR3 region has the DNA TGTGCTAGTGGTTTGTATAGCGGGAGATCGGGAGAGCAGTACTTC. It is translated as CASGLYSGRSGEQYF.

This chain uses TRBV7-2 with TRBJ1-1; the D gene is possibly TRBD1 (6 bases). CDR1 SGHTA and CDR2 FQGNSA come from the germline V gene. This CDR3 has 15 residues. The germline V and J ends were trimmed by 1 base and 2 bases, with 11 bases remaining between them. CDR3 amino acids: CASSLEGGTNTEAFF. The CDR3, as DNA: TGTGCCAGCAGCTTAGAAGGGGGAACAAACACTGAAGCTTTCTTT.

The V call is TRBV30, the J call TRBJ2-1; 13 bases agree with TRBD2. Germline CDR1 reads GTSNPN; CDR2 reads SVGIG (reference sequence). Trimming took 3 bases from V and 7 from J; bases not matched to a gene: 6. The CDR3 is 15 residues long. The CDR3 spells CAWRGTSGNGNEQFF. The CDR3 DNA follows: TGTGCCTGGAGGGGGACTAGCGGGAATGGTAATGAGCAGTTCTTC.

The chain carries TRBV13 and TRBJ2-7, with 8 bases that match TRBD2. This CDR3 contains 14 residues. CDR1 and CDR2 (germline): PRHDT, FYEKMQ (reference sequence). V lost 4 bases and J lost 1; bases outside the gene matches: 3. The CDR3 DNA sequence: TGTGCCAGCAGCTGGACTAGCCTATCCTACGAGCAGTACTTC. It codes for CASSWTSLSYEQYF.

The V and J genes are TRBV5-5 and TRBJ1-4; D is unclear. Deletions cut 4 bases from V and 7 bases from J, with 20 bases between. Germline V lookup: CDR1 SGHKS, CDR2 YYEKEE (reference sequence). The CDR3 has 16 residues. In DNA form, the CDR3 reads TGTGCCAGCAGCCCGACGGCCCTGGGGAGAGGTGAAAAACTGTTTTTT. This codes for CASSPTALGRGEKLFF. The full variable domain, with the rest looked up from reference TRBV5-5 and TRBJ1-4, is DAGVTQSPTHLIKTRGQQVTLRCSPISGHKSVSWYQQVLGQGPQFIFQYYEKEERGRGNFPDRFSARQFPNYSSELNVNALLLGDSALYLCASSPTALGRGEKLFFGSGTQLSVL.

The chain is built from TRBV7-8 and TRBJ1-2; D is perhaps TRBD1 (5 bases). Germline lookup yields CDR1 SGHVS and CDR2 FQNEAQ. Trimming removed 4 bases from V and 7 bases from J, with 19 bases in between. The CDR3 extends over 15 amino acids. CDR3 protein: CASSYRDSPVGGYTF. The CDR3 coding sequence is TGTGCCAGCAGCTACCGGGACTCCCCAGTAGGTGGCTACACCTTC.

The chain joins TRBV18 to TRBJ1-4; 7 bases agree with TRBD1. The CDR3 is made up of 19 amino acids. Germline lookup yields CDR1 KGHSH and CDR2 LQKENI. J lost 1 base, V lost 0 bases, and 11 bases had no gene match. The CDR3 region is CASSPPNRRGGITNEKLFF. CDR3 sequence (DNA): TGTGCCAGCTCACCACCGAATAGGAGAGGGGGCATAACTAATGAAAAACTGTTTTTT. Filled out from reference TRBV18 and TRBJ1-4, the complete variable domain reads NAGVMQNPRHLVRRRGQEARLRCSPMKGHSHVYWYRQLPEEGLKFMVYLQKENIIDESGMPKERFSAEFPKEGPSILRIQQVVRGDSAAYFCASSPPNRRGGITNEKLFFGSGTQLSVL.

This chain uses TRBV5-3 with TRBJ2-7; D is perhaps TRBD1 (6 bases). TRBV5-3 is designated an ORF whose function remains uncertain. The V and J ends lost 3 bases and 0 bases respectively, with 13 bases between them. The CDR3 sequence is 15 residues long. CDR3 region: CARSSGHTLSYEQYF. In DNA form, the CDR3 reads TGTGCCAGAAGCTCGGGACATACCCTCTCCTACGAGCAGTACTTC.

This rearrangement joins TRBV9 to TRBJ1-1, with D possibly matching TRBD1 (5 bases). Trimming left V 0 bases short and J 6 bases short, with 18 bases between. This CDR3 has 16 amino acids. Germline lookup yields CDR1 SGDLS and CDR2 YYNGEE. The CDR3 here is CASSVEPQGGGSEAFF. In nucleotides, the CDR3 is TGTGCCAGCAGCGTAGAGCCCCAAGGCGGGGGATCTGAAGCTTTCTTT.